Sequencing of this TCR beta chain was carried out in a study of neurological immune-mediated disorders. Looked up from germline, CDR1 is SGHRS and CDR2 is YFSETQ. V was pared by 4 bases and J by 7 bases, with 14 bases between. The CDR3 has 13 residues. Notes on the study in general: The most TCR clonal expansion was seen in HTLV-1-associated myelopathy, whereas the least was seen in multiple sclerosis, below the level in healthy controls.

In this sample, this clonotype turned up many times. The target antigen is unknown. Unsorted libraries were prepared from 2 million PBMCs that had been stored at -80 C. A single record per CDR3 protein comes from TCRdb applying MiXCR to the 5' RACE reads. The sample holds 69,000 or so distinct CDR3 sequences, roughly 4.4% seen once. The sample taken for sequencing was PBMCs. This chain links TRBV5-1 with TRBJ1-1; D is perhaps TRBD1 (5 bases). This sequence originates from a woman in her 70s with multiple sclerosis. For the CDR3, the DNA is TGCGCCAGCAGCCCCCGGGGGGAGGGTGAAGCTTTCTTT. Its translation is CASSPRGEGEAFF.